This T cell receptor (beta chain) stems from a study of shared clonotypes between healthy human individuals (dated by TCRdb to about 2020). About the study as a whole: Two women and a few men aged 18 to 49 years were included in the cohort. Between about 0.8 and 9.5 billion PBMCs per donor were obtained by leukapheresis. To estimate repertoire size and how much clonotype sharing occurs between individuals, the study deeply sequenced the blood TCR repertoires of five healthy adults. To increase sequencing depth and limit assay-specific biases, TCR repertoire library preparation and sequencing were carried out by different laboratories using diverse techniques. For each donor, three plates each were used for CD4 naive and CD4 memory, two plates were used for CD8 naive, and one plate was used for CD8 memory. Broad study findings and their caveats: Higher generation probabilities were observed for clonotypes shared by all four sorted-subset donors than for non-shared clonotypes. Sampling was restricted to blood, and TCR repertoires in tissue are likely to differ from TCR repertoires in blood. Estimated clonotype richness was generally larger for naive than for memory subsets. Because the study included only a small number of donors, the genetic and exposure-history diversity represented was limited. Based on pairwise subsampling, the degree of clonotype sharing among donors was expected to be affected by sequencing depth. Across a handful of donors, around 5% of naive CD4, roughly 3.5% of naive CD8, about 2.3% of memory CD4, and 0.4% of memory CD8 clonotypes were shared. Even with the large sequencing depth, rarefaction of the sorted-subset datasets indicated that sequencing was incomplete.

The donors were healthy, HIV-negative adults who had no recently reported acute infections or vaccinations. Only Caucasian adults living in Nashville, Tennessee, USA were represented among the donors. CD4+ T cells were enriched through magnetic negative selection, after which naive cells were positively selected on CD45RA and the remaining negative fraction served as the memory subset. After blood collection by leukapheresis, PBMCs were isolated using Ficoll-Histopaque density gradient centrifugation and then cryopreserved in the vapor phase of liquid nitrogen. Analytical flow cytometry was used to check the purity and quantity of each magnetically sorted T cell population. Each sorted fraction had its genomic DNA isolated and then quantified by UV absorbance on a Nanodrop 2000c. Notes on this clone: The clone's antigen remains unknown. Base qualities are not at hand, and no much larger clone is one base apart.

TCR CDR3 regions were amplified from genomic DNA by multiplex PCR using the deep immunoSEQ assay. Genomic DNA extracted from each cell subset was distributed evenly over all wells of several immunoSEQ 96-well plates, and each plate served as one replicate. Each replicate PCR for sorted subsets received about 200 ng genomic DNA, equal to around 32,000 T cell genomes. Purified libraries were measured with a Qubit 3.0 fluorometer, size-checked on a Bioanalyzer 2100, and measured again with the KAPA Library Quantification kit. A separate single-read 150-cycle Illumina NextSeq 550 flow cell was used to sequence each immunoSEQ 96-well plate. In the original analysis: Because the immunoSEQ output held only junctional sequences and lacked quality scores, the filtering could not match the filtering applied to full-length reads. Sequences were annotated with PyIR, a Python wrapper for IgBLAST v1.9, and V/J genes and CDR3 were assigned using IMGT germline references. Reads with weak V/J assignments (E-value above 1e-6), missing CDR3, stop codons, out-of-frame junctions, or ambiguous translated residues were removed. V3J clonotypes were defined by identical inferred V gene, J gene, and CDR3 amino acid sequence. Percentage overlap between repertoires was computed as shared unique clonotypes divided by the size of the smaller repertoire. Three approaches were used to assess repertoire richness: RTK rarefaction, the Chao1 estimator, and Recon v2.1 estimates of unobserved clonotypes. For all TCRbeta clonotypes obtained by the gDNA method from several donors, generation probabilities were computed with OLGA. Entries here come from immuneACCESS through TCRdb and include only in-frame sequences with V and J called. Some clones fail to appear in such tables; in the studies checked, an unresolved V gene covers under half of the shortfall, and the cause of the remainder is unknown. The DNA was the basis for D and trimming; V, J and clone size are from that table. Present in this sample are approximately 1,500,000 clones, roughly 97% of which were seen just once. The top ten clones comprise roughly 1.2% of the sample.

This sequence originates from a man aged 30 to 39 in good health. Sequenced sample: naive CD4+ T cells sorted from blood. In light of the paper, this sample's cell subset or site label describes: CD45RA+ positively selected.

The DNA reads TGTGCCAGCAGCGTCACCGGGACCATCTCTGGAAACACCATATATTTT. This encodes CASSVTGTISGNTIYF. Here the chain combines TRBV9 and TRBJ1-3; 5 matching bases give a weak D call of TRBD1. The CDR3 covers 16 residues, taking in both the cysteine and the phenylalanine. Only CDR3 DNA remains: 48 bases, in frame from the first base. The V and J ends are trimmed by 2 bases and 0 bases, leaving 12 bases between them. For CDR1 and CDR2, the germline V gene lists SGDLS and YYNGEE.